Listed below are T cell receptor beta chains from one sample, sequenced in a study of radiotherapy plus CTLA-4 blockade in lung cancer. Clones were sequenced by immunoSEQ multiplex PCR, and TCRdb holds only the in-frame ones, with some missing. The table includes more than 90,000 clones, nearly 80% detected once. The starting material was peripheral blood, obtained from a patient treated with radiotherapy plus ipilimumab. The source of these receptors is a human donor with non-small cell lung cancer who had a partial response to radiotherapy plus ipilimumab. Each CDR3 is given without its conserved first and last residue. Size tells how often a clone was seen (once, few, many) or the class of an expanded clone, and some rows leave it out.

V gene,clone size,J gene,CDR3 protein
TRBV7-2,NA,TRBJ1-1,ASSLRDRVGITEAF
TRBV11-2,NA,TRBJ1-3,ASSLRMGQGARSGNTIY
TRBV9,NA,TRBJ2-3,ASSPGQAAPDTQY
TRBV7-9,NA,TRBJ2-3,ASRETPWGTDTQY
TRBV19,few,TRBJ2-5,ARIARQLGRQTREQETQY
TRBV7-9,NA,TRBJ2-2,ASRFANTGELF
TRBV7-2,NA,TRBJ2-1,ASSFLYEQF
TRBV29-1,NA,TRBJ2-3,SVEVGGRSTQY
TRBV30,NA,TRBJ2-7,AWSYEGTSDYEQY
TRBV28,NA,TRBJ1-2,ASSSHSNRGKSYT
TRBV7-9,NA,TRBJ1-4,ASSLVPEKLF
TRBV5-6,NA,TRBJ1-1,ASSRGQGNTEAF
TRBV28,NA,TRBJ2-1,ASSPLEDTYNEQF
TRBV5-6,NA,TRBJ1-1,ASSLGTGKAF
TRBV19,NA,TRBJ1-5,ASSRVAGVGNQPQH
TRBV10-3,NA,TRBJ2-7,AISRTTGTSGTYEQY
TRBV6-6,NA,TRBJ1-3,ASSYGQGPGNTIY
TRBV9,NA,NA,ASSVGPSGEQY
TRBV27,NA,TRBJ2-2,ASSLRAGVAGELF
TRBV28,few,TRBJ2-3,ASSTTGTGWGTDTQY
TRBV5-4,few,TRBJ2-3,ASSSSGSLNTQY
TRBV7-2,few,TRBJ2-2,ASSLEGGAGELF
TRBV4-2,NA,TRBJ2-3,ASSQDALADTQY
TRBV5-6,NA,TRBJ2-7,ASSGTGSREQY
TRBV11-2,NA,TRBJ1-3,ASSPKTGTGSLSGNTIY
TRBV5-1,NA,TRBJ2-1,ASSLEDRGLYEQF
TRBV29-1,once,TRBJ1-1,SVRQGTEAF
TRBV4-1,once,TRBJ2-2,ASSQEFRTGTGELF
TRBV29-1,NA,TRBJ2-1,SVVESPTNEQF
TRBV29-1,NA,TRBJ1-1,SVHRGRSGPDEAF
TRBV7-3,NA,TRBJ1-1,ASSLGTVAAEAF
TRBV6-5,NA,TRBJ2-7,ASTQKAGTYEQY
TRBV2,NA,TRBJ2-1,ASLLDRYNEQF
TRBV19,few,TRBJ2-1,ASSGESSYNEQF
TRBV5-4,NA,TRBJ2-7,ASSLGLAGVSYEQY
TRBV5-1,NA,NA,ASSLRQLGYEQY
TRBV28,many,TRBJ2-1,ASSDPGSNEQF
TRBV14,few,TRBJ1-2,ASSPDRAGGYT
TRBV9,NA,TRBJ2-3,ASSVRREESTDTQY
TRBV7-8,NA,TRBJ2-7,ASSSREQY
TRBV19,NA,TRBJ2-4,ASSTARAKNIQY
TRBV6-1,NA,TRBJ1-1,ASSLQGRSTEAF
TRBV19,once,TRBJ2-4,ASRGGDRGILAKNIQY
TRBV5-1,NA,TRBJ1-2,ASSFDLGDGYT